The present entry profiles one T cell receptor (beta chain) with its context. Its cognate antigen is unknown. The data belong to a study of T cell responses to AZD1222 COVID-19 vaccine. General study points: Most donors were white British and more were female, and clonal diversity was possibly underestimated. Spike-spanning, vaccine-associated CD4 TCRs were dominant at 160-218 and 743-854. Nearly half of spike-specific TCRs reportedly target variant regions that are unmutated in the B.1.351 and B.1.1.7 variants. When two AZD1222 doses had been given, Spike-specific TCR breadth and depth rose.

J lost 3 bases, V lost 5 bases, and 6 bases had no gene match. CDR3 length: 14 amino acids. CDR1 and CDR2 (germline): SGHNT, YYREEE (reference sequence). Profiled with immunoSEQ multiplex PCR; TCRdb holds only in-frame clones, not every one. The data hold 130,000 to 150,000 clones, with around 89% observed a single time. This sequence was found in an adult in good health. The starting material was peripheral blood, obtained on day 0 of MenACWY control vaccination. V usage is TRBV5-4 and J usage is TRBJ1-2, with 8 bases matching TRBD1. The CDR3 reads CASSRQGNDYGYTF. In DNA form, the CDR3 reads TGTGCCAGCAGTCGACAGGGGAACGACTATGGCTACACCTTC.